Listed here are 9 T cell receptor beta chains from one sample, sequenced in a study of regulatory T cells in long-lasting Graves disease. Sequencing libraries for TCR beta were prepared with iRepertoire HTBI primers and Arm-PCR of CDR3 regions. TCRdb re-analysed the multiplex PCR reads in MiXCR, keeping a single row per CDR3 protein. Of approximately 540,000 distinct CDR3 sequences in the sample, approximately 12% were seen once. Time point indicated: newly diagnosed GD, antithyroid drugs for less than 3 months. PBMC RNA was the source of the TCR library. These data were also filed under a second study, of T cells in Graves' hyperthyroidism and ophthalmopathy.

This specimen consisted of peripheral blood mononuclear cells (PBMCs), obtained at new diagnosis, from a patient treated with antithyroid drugs. These receptor sequences come from a woman in her twenties or thirties with Graves disease.

This clonotype was seen repeatedly, ten times or more. Here the CDR3 reads CAWSSFLAVYEQYF. CDR3 in DNA: TGTGCCTGGAGTTCATTCCTAGCGGTTTACGAGCAGTACTTC. This chain joins TRBV30 and TRBJ2-7; 7 bases map to TRBD2. Losses at the gene ends were 2 bases for V and 4 bases for J; bases not matched to a gene: 8. The CDR3 is 14 amino acids. The germline CDR1 and CDR2 sequences are GTSNPN and SVGIG (reference sequence).

V and J are TRBV29-1 and TRBJ1-2, with 8 bases identical to TRBD1. The CDR3 contains 14 residues. Unmatched junction bases numbered 7, after V lost 6 bases and J lost 1 base. CDR1 is SQVTM and CDR2 is ANQGSEA in the germline V gene. CDR3 protein: CSVHGTGSNYGYTF. In DNA, the CDR3 is TGCAGCGTCCACGGGACAGGCAGTAACTATGGCTACACCTTC.

This clonotype showed up many times. This chain joins TRBV10-3 and TRBJ2-1, with 11 positions matching TRBD1. J lost 9 bases, V lost 5 bases, and 9 bases had no gene match. The CDR3 consists of 15 residues. Germline CDR1 ENHRY, CDR2 SYGVKD. The CDR3 bases are TGTGCCATCAGTTCCTTTGGGACAGGGGGTGTTGAGCAGTTCTTC. Translating gives CAISSFGTGGVEQFF.

Many counts were recorded for this clonotype. The chain combines TRBV7-9 with TRBJ1-1, with D uncertain. Deletions cut 2 bases from V and 4 bases from J, with 8 bases between. The CDR3 is made up of 13 amino acids. Germline CDR1 SEHNR, CDR2 FQNEAQ (reference sequence). The CDR3 protein is CASSLMFRTEAFF. For the CDR3, the DNA is TGTGCCAGCAGCTTAATGTTCCGCACTGAAGCTTTCTTT.

In its sample, this clonotype was seen many times. The J gene is TRBJ1-6, the V gene TRBV3-1; D is unclear. The ends were cut back, 0 bases at V and 9 bases at J, with 15 bases in the middle. CDR1 is LGHDT, CDR2 YNNKEL, per germline (reference sequence). The CDR3 length is 16 residues. The CDR3 nucleotides are TGTGCCAGCAGCCAAGATTACTCGGGGAAGAGTTCACCCCTCCACTTT. Residues: CASSQDYSGKSSPLHF.

At least ten counts were recorded for this clonotype. The V call is TRBV27, the J call TRBJ1-1; D may be TRBD1 (6 bases). Trimming shortened V by 4 bases and J by 2 bases, and 8 bases separated the two germline ends. Germline V gene lookup returns CDR1 MNHEY and CDR2 SMNVEV (reference sequence). The CDR3 covers 13 residues. The CDR3 DNA is TGTGCCAGCAGTTGGGGGCTAAACACTGAAGCTTTCTTT. As protein: CASSWGLNTEAFF.

At least ten counts were recorded for this clonotype. The chain carries TRBV12-3 or TRBV12-4 and TRBJ1-5, with a possible D match to TRBD1 (6 bases). V was shortened by 5 bases and J by 5 bases, with 10 bases between the two germline ends. The CDR3 runs to 13 residues. DNA for the CDR3: TGTGCCAGCAGTAGGGACACCTATCAGCCCCAGCATTTT. Its translation: CASSRDTYQPQHF.

This clonotype appeared a few times. V usage is TRBV29-1 and J usage is TRBJ1-2; D is perhaps TRBD1 (6 bases). The CDR3 is made up of 13 amino acids. Germline loops: CDR1 SQVTM, CDR2 ANQGSEA. Trimming stripped 4 bases from V and 3 bases from J, with 12 bases between. The CDR3 nucleotides are TGCAGCGTTGCGGGCGGGGGCGACTATGGCTACACCTTC. It is translated as CSVAGGGDYGYTF.

The table lists this clonotype with many counts. The V and J genes are TRBV28 and TRBJ1-2, with a possible D match to TRBD1 (5 bases). CDR1 is MDHEN and CDR2 is SYDVKM in the germline V gene. Trimming removed 5 bases at V and 5 bases at J, with 15 bases between. The CDR3 runs 14 residues. CDR3 coding DNA: TGTGCCAGCAGTCTCGACTCCGGGGCGTATGGCTACACCTTC. It yields the protein CASSLDSGAYGYTF.